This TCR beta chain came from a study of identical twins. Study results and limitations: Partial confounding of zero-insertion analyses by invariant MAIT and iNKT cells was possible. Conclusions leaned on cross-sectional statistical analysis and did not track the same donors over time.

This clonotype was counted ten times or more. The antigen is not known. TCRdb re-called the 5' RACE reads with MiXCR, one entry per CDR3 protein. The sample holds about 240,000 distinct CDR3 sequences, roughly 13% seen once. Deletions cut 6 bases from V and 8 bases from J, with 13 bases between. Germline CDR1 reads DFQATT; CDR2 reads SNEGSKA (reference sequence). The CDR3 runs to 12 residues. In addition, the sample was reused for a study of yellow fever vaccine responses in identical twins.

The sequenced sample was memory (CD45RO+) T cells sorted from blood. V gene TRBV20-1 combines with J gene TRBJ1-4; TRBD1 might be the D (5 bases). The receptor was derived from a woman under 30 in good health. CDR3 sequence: CSAGVEDEKLFF. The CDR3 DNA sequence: TGCAGTGCAGGGGTCGAGGACGAAAAACTGTTTTTT.